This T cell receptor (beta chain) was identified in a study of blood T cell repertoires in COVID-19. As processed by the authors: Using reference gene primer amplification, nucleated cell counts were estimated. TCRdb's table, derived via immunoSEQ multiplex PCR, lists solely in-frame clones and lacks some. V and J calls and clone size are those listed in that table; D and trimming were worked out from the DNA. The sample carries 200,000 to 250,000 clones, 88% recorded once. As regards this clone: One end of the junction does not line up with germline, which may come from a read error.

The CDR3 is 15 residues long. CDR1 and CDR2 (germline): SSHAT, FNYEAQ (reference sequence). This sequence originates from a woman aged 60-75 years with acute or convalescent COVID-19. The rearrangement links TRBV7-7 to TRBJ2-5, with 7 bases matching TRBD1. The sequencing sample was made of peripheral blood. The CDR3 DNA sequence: TGTGCTAGCAGCTTAGGAGGCAGGGGGCAAGAGACCCAGTACTTC. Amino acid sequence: CASSLGGRGQETQYF.